Below, 20 T cell receptor beta chains from the same sample are listed, as sequenced in a study of OX40 agonist ivuxolimab in advanced cancers. TCRdb keeps only in-frame clones here, not all; method: immunoSEQ multiplex PCR. Of roughly 55,000 clones detected, approximately 86% appear once; the ten largest clones hold about an eighth. The sample here was CD4+ or CD8+ T cells sorted from blood, taken in a trial of the OX40 agonist ivuxolimab. The receptors come from an adult with an advanced solid tumor such as melanoma, head and neck, liver or kidney cancer.

This chain uses TRBV6-6 with TRBJ2-7, with D possibly matching TRBD1 (7 bases). Germline lookup yields CDR1 MNHNY and CDR2 SVGAGI (reference sequence). The V gene lost 5 bases and the J gene lost 7 bases, with 9 bases spanning the gap. This CDR3 region has 11 residues. This CDR3 reads CASSPGGEQYF. CDR3 sequence (DNA): TGTGCCAGCAGTCCAGGGGGGGAGCAGTACTTC.

The chain recombines TRBV4-2 with TRBJ1-6, with D possibly TRBD1 on 6 matching bases. The CDR3 runs to 16 residues. Germline CDR1 reads LGHNA; CDR2 reads YNFKEQ. With 0 bases removed from V and 6 bases from J, the gap between germline ends came to 12 bases. The CDR3, as DNA: TGTGCCAGCAGCCAAGATTGGCAGGGGCCTAATTCACCCCTCCACTTT. This sequence encodes CASSQDWQGPNSPLHF.

The chain combines TRBV11-2 with TRBJ2-7; TRBD1 is a possible D gene (6 bases). V was shortened by 4 bases and J by 1 base, with 14 bases between the two germline ends. CDR3 length: 15 residues. The V gene's germline CDR1 is SGHAT and CDR2 FQNNGV. For the CDR3, the DNA is TGTGCCAGCAGCTGGGGGCAGGGGACATCCTACGAGCAGTACTTC. This sequence encodes CASSWGQGTSYEQYF.

The chain carries TRBV7-9 and TRBJ1-1; D is uncertain. The CDR3 has 11 residues. Germline V gives CDR1 SEHNR, CDR2 FQNEAQ (reference sequence). V was trimmed by 11 bases and J by 4 bases, leaving 11 bases between them. The chain's CDR3 is CAGREVTEAFF. DNA for the CDR3: TGTGCCGGCCGGGAGGTCACTGAAGCTTTCTTT.

The gene calls are TRBV4-1 and TRBJ2-7; tentatively, D is TRBD1 or TRBD2 (5 bases each). The CDR3 loop spans 17 amino acids. CDR1 and CDR2 (germline): MGHRA, YSYEKL. Trimming took off 3 bases at V and 0 bases at J, with 18 bases between the two ends. The CDR3 region is CASSQILGPTSSYEQYF. For the CDR3, the DNA is TGCGCCAGCAGCCAGATCCTGGGACCTACGAGCTCCTACGAGCAGTACTTC.

The J gene is TRBJ1-5, the V gene TRBV5-6; D remains ambiguous. The germline V gene encodes CDR1 SGHDT and CDR2 YYEEEE. Trimming removed 5 bases from V and 4 bases from J, with 13 bases in between. CDR3 length equals 14 residues. The CDR3 spells CASSLGVSNQPQHF. The CDR3 region has the DNA TGTGCCAGCAGTCTCGGGGTTTCAAATCAGCCCCAGCATTTT.

This clone was detected only once. CDR3 nucleotide sequence: TGTGCCAGCAGCCCAAGGAGAAATCGGGAGACCCAGTACTTC. Protein product: CASSPRRNRETQYF. The chain uses TRBV5-8 and TRBJ2-5; no clear D gene. Looked up from germline, CDR1 is SGHTS and CDR2 is YDEGEE. The V gene lost 4 bases and the J gene lost 5 bases, with 15 bases spanning the gap. The CDR3 covers 14 residues.

This chain uses TRBV7-9 with TRBJ1-2; D unresolved. Deletions cut 5 bases from V and 4 bases from J, with 14 bases between. Looked up from germline, CDR1 is SEHNR and CDR2 is FQNEAQ (reference sequence). The CDR3 runs to 14 residues. In DNA, the CDR3 is TGTGCCAGCAGCCCGGTTCTGGGGATCTATGGCTACACCTTC. It specifies CASSPVLGIYGYTF.

The rearrangement joins TRBV7-9 to TRBJ2-1; a possible D gene is TRBD1 (6 bases). Trimming cost V 7 bases and J 3 bases, with 13 bases left between them. The CDR3 is 14 residues long. Per germline, CDR1 SEHNR and CDR2 FQNEAQ (reference sequence). CDR3 nucleotide sequence: TGTGCCAGCACCCGGACAGCCAACTACAATGAGCAGTTCTTC. Protein sequence: CASTRTANYNEQFF.

The J gene is TRBJ1-1, the V gene TRBV27; D uncertain. V was pared by 3 bases and J by 1 base, with 9 bases between. CDR3 length: 14 amino acids. CDR1 and CDR2 (germline): MNHEY, SMNVEV (reference sequence). The CDR3 here is CASSLGRGNTEAFF. CDR3 DNA sequence: TGTGCCAGCAGTTTGGGCAGAGGGAACACTGAAGCTTTCTTT.

CDR3 residues: CASSHSQGKLLEPQHF. The CDR3 DNA sequence: TGTGCCAGCAGCCATTCACAGGGAAAATTGTTAGAGCCCCAGCATTTT. The J gene is TRBJ1-5, the V gene TRBV5-6; D is possibly TRBD1 (6 bases). Germline-derived CDR1 and CDR2 are SGHDT and YYEEEE. The CDR3 sequence is 16 residues long. Trimming left V 4 bases short and J 8 bases short, with 22 bases between.

This chain uses TRBV27 with TRBJ1-1; 7 bases match TRBD1. V lost 5 bases and J lost 0; bases outside the gene matches: 9. This CDR3 has 16 amino acids. Looked up from germline, CDR1 is MNHEY and CDR2 is SMNVEV (reference sequence). This CDR3 reads CASSGQGDSLNTEAFF. CDR3 nucleotide sequence: TGTGCCAGCAGTGGGCAGGGGGACTCCTTGAACACTGAAGCTTTCTTT.

This clone was found a few times. The rearrangement joins TRBV10-2 to TRBJ1-1; 7 bases align to TRBD1. J lost 6 bases, V lost 11 bases, and 3 bases had no gene match. Germline-derived CDR1 and CDR2 are WSHSY and SAAADI. This CDR3 contains 10 residues. The CDR3 sequence is CAAQGAEAFF. CDR3 bases: TGCGCCGCCCAGGGGGCTGAAGCTTTCTTT.

The CDR3 reads CASSSSGGLVTF. In DNA, the CDR3 is TGTGCCAGCAGCTCGAGCGGGGGGCTGGTCACCTTC. The rearrangement links TRBV6-5 to TRBJ1-2, with D perhaps TRBD1 (6 bases). The V gene's germline CDR1 is MNHEY and CDR2 SVGAGI. With 6 bases removed from V and 13 bases from J, the gap between germline ends came to 18 bases. The CDR3 runs 12 residues.

The rearrangement uses TRBV15 and TRBJ1-2, with D possibly matching TRBD1 (5 bases). The CDR3 contains 13 residues. Germline-derived CDR1 and CDR2 are LNHNV and YYDKDF (reference sequence). V was pared by 5 bases and J by 3 bases, with 10 bases between. The CDR3 DNA follows: TGTGCCACCAGCTCCGGACACGACTATGGCTACACCTTC. This codes for CATSSGHDYGYTF.

The chain combines TRBV11-3 with TRBJ2-2; D is undetermined. Germline lookup yields CDR1 SGHNT and CDR2 YENEEA. CDR3 length: 14 amino acids. The V end lost 1 base, the J end lost 7 bases, and 10 bases lay between the germline ends. The CDR3 bases are TGTGCCAGCAGCTTAGCTATTCCCGGCGGGGAGCTGTTTTTT. This gives the protein CASSLAIPGGELFF.

The chain couples TRBV6-5 to TRBJ2-2, with 8 bases identical to TRBD2. The germline V gene has CDR1 MNHEY and CDR2 SVGAGI. This CDR3 spans 14 amino acids. V lost 7 bases, J lost 5 bases, and 6 bases stayed unmatched. CDR3 residues: CASIPAGGTGELFF. CDR3 DNA: TGTGCCAGCATACCGGCGGGGGGAACCGGGGAGCTGTTTTTT.

The chain carries TRBV7-2 and TRBJ2-7; 7 nucleotides align to TRBD1. The trim removed 5 bases at V and 3 bases at J, leaving 4 bases unmatched. This CDR3 is built from 13 residues. Germline V gene sequence: CDR1 SGHTA, CDR2 FQGNSA. The CDR3 sequence is CASSQGVVYEQYF. In DNA form, the CDR3 reads TGTGCCAGCAGCCAGGGGGTCGTCTACGAGCAGTACTTC.

The CDR3 region is CASNHKLSGNTIYF. In nucleotides, the CDR3 is TGTGCCAGCAACCACAAGCTTTCTGGAAACACCATATATTTT. This chain connects TRBV21-1 to TRBJ1-3. TRBV21-1 is a pseudogene. This CDR3 is built from 14 residues.

The V call is TRBV21-1, the J call TRBJ2-1; the table's D gene call, TRBD1, was not cross checked with the DNA. TRBV21-1 is termed a pseudogene. CDR3 length: 13 amino acids. CDR3 sequence: CASGHHRGREQFF. CDR3 nucleotides: TGTGCCAGCGGACACCACAGGGGGCGGGAGCAGTTCTTC.